The 19 T cell receptor beta chains listed next were all sequenced from one sample in a study of blood T cell repertoires in COVID-19. Sequenced by immunoSEQ multiplex PCR; TCRdb stores in-frame clones only, minus some. This table holds about 70,000 clones, 83% found once. The specimen sequenced was peripheral blood. Every receptor here comes from a man aged 25-40 years with COVID-19, enrolled during active disease.

The rearrangement joins TRBV5-3 to TRBJ1-4, with a possible D match to TRBD1 (6 bases). TRBV5-3 is an ORF for which the function is uncertain. V shed 0 bases and J shed 14 bases, with 11 bases lying between them. The CDR3 runs 12 residues. In nucleotides, the CDR3 is TGTGCCAGAAGCTTGGTTCAGGGGCATCTGTTTTTT. Protein sequence: CARSLVQGHLFF.

The table lists this clone with a few counts. This chain uses TRBV19 with TRBJ2-1; D ambiguous. Trimming cost V 9 bases and J 0 bases, with 12 bases left between them. Per the germline V gene, CDR1 is LNHDA and CDR2 is SQIVND (reference sequence). The CDR3 covers 14 residues. As DNA, the CDR3 is TGTGCCAGCTCCCAGGTGAGCTCCTACAATGAGCAGTTCTTC. It is translated as CASSQVSSYNEQFF.

Points on this clone: A much larger clone lies one base from this, so it may be a read error. The V gene is TRBV7-2, the J gene TRBJ1-5; 10 bases line up with TRBD1. Germline-derived CDR1 and CDR2 are SGHTA and FQGNSA. V lost 5 bases and J lost 5; bases outside the gene matches: 6. The CDR3 has 15 amino acids. The CDR3 loop is CASSPRTGGDQPQHF. CDR3 nucleotides: TGTGCCAGCAGCCCGAGGACAGGGGGGGATCAGCCCCAGCATTTT.

As concerns this clone: A much bigger clone sits one base away, suggesting this may be a read error. The sample carries other DNA sequences with the same CDR3. V gene TRBV19 combines with J gene TRBJ2-7; 9 bases are shared with TRBD2. V shed 4 bases and J 2 bases; nucleotides not matched to a gene: 3. The CDR3 runs 14 residues. Germline V CDR1 and CDR2: LNHDA, SQIVND (reference sequence). The CDR3 DNA sequence: TGTGCCAGTAGTAGGGCGGGAGGGACCTACGAGCAGTACTTC. Protein product: CASSRAGGTYEQYF.

V is TRBV10-1 and J is TRBJ2-7; D is uncertain. Germline loops: CDR1 WNHNN, CDR2 SYGVQD (reference sequence). The CDR3 runs 15 residues. V was trimmed by 3 bases and J by 1 base, leaving 13 bases between them. For the CDR3, the DNA is TGCGCCAGCAGTGACACGAGACTCGGTTCCTACGAGCAGTACTTC. The encoded protein is CASSDTRLGSYEQYF.

V gene TRBV9 combines with J gene TRBJ1-5, with D tentatively TRBD1 (6 bases). The germline V gene encodes CDR1 SGDLS and CDR2 YYNGEE. The CDR3 spans 13 residues. The germline V and J ends were trimmed by 4 bases and 7 bases, with 12 bases remaining between them. The CDR3 DNA sequence: TGTGCCAGCAGCCCGGGGGGGCAGCAGCCCCAGCATTTT. Its translation is CASSPGGQQPQHF.

This chain joins TRBV10-3 and TRBJ1-4; D might be TRBD1 (5 bases). Deletions cut 4 bases from V and 3 bases from J, with 9 bases between. Per germline, CDR1 ENHRY and CDR2 SYGVKD. The CDR3 loop spans 14 amino acids. The CDR3 DNA follows: TGTGCCATCAGTGGAGGACAAGCTAATGAAAAACTGTTTTTT. Translation: CAISGGQANEKLFF.

The chain recombines TRBV28 with TRBJ2-1; 10 nucleotides align to TRBD1. The CDR3 has 14 amino acids. Germline V CDR1 and CDR2: MDHEN, SYDVKM. With 6 bases clipped from V and 6 bases from J, the junction kept 5 bases outside the gene matches. The CDR3 loop is CASRPGQGFNEQFF. CDR3 DNA sequence: TGTGCCAGCAGGCCGGGACAGGGGTTCAATGAGCAGTTCTTC.

This clone is classed as medium-sized (0.01 to 0.1%). This chain uses TRBV7-8 with TRBJ1-3, with a tentative D call TRBD1 (6 bases). From germline, CDR1 is SGHVS and CDR2 FQNEAQ. Trimming removed 1 base from V and 2 bases from J, with 9 bases in between. The CDR3 runs to 15 residues. The CDR3 region has the DNA TGTGCCAGCAGCTTAGAGGCAGGGGCTGGAAACACCATATATTTT. This translates into CASSLEAGAGNTIYF.

The chain is built from TRBV9 and TRBJ2-7; D is undetermined. Deletions cut 0 bases from V and 5 bases from J, with 15 bases between. The CDR3 loop spans 15 amino acids. Germline V lookup: CDR1 SGDLS, CDR2 YYNGEE. The CDR3 spells CASSVGVRLRDEQYF. CDR3 in DNA: TGTGCCAGCAGCGTAGGAGTCAGGCTCCGCGACGAGCAGTACTTC. Full variable domain (outside the CDR3, taken from reference TRBV9 and TRBJ2-7): DSGVTQTPKHLITATGQRVTLRCSPRSGDLSVYWYQQSLDQGLQFLIQYYNGEERAKGNILERFSAQQFPDLHSELNLSSLELGDSALYFCASSVGVRLRDEQYFGPGTRLTVT.

The table lists this clone with a count of one. The rearrangement uses TRBV7-2 and TRBJ1-1; D is unclear. Germline V gives CDR1 SGHTA, CDR2 FQGNSA. This CDR3 has 18 amino acids. Deletions cut 4 bases from V and 1 base from J, with 22 bases between. CDR3 region: CASSSWAHAIRQNTEAFF. CDR3 DNA sequence: TGTGCCAGCAGCTCCTGGGCCCACGCGATACGGCAGAACACTGAAGCTTTCTTT.

V and J are TRBV6-5 and TRBJ2-5; a possible D gene is TRBD1 (5 bases). V was cut by 3 bases and J by 9 bases, with 23 bases left in between. Per germline, CDR1 MNHEY and CDR2 SVGAGI. This CDR3 has 16 residues. In nucleotides, the CDR3 is TGTGCCAGCAGTTATTCCCTTCAAACTGCAATGGGGCCCCAGTACTTC. This translates into CASSYSLQTAMGPQYF.

V gene TRBV21-1 combines with J gene TRBJ2-4; no check of the table's D call, TRBD1, against the DNA was made. TRBV21-1 is a pseudogene segment. CDR3 length equals 15 residues. The CDR3 sequence is CASSPSGTGVNIQYF. DNA for the CDR3: TGTGCCAGCAGCCCATCCGGGACAGGGGTGAACATTCAGTACTTC.

This chain joins TRBV7-2 and TRBJ2-2; D gene unclear. Trimming removed 4 bases at V and 3 bases at J, with 9 bases between. The CDR3 contains 14 residues. Germline V CDR1 and CDR2: SGHTA, FQGNSA. In nucleotides, the CDR3 is TGTGCCAGCAGCTCTGGTTCGGACACCGGGGAGCTGTTTTTT. Translated: CASSSGSDTGELFF.

The chain couples TRBV18 to TRBJ2-1, with D possibly matching TRBD2 (5 bases). Germline values: CDR1 KGHSH, CDR2 LQKENI. Trimming cost V 2 bases and J 7 bases, with 15 bases left between them. The CDR3 length is 15 residues. CDR3 sequence reads: CASSPEGAVQNEQFF. In DNA form, the CDR3 reads TGTGCCAGCTCACCAGAAGGAGCGGTTCAGAATGAGCAGTTCTTC.

The chain carries TRBV19 and TRBJ2-3; D ambiguous. V gave up 5 bases and J gave up 0 bases, with 6 bases separating them. This CDR3 has 13 residues. The germline gives CDR1 LNHDA, CDR2 SQIVND (reference sequence). The CDR3 coding sequence is TGTGCCAGTAGTCCCTCGAGCACAGATACGCAGTATTTT. It encodes CASSPSSTDTQYF.

The chain combines TRBV25-1 with TRBJ2-5, with 12 bases aligning to TRBD2. With 5 bases clipped from V and 6 bases from J, the junction kept 10 bases outside the gene matches. The CDR3 runs 16 residues. Germline CDR1 and CDR2: MGHDK and SYGVNS. The CDR3 loop is CASSPGLAGMLKTQYF. CDR3 DNA sequence: TGTGCCAGCAGTCCAGGACTAGCGGGGATGTTAAAGACCCAGTACTTC.

The chain combines TRBV19 with TRBJ2-1; possibly TRBD2 for D (6 bases). CDR1 LNHDA and CDR2 SQIVND come from the germline V gene (reference sequence). This CDR3 has 13 amino acids. Trimming removed 1 base from V and 14 bases from J, with 15 bases in between. This CDR3 reads CASSIVAGQGEFF. In DNA, the CDR3 is TGTGCCAGTAGTATAGTGGCGGGGCAGGGAGAGTTCTTC.

CDR3 amino acids: CASSLRTSGRMQETQYF. The CDR3 bases are TGTGCCAGCAGCTTAAGGACTAGCGGGAGGATGCAAGAGACCCAGTACTTC. The chain couples TRBV7-9 to TRBJ2-5, with 14 nucleotides matching TRBD2. The CDR3 runs to 17 residues. Unmatched junction bases numbered 4, after V lost 2 bases and J lost 2 bases. Germline CDR1 SEHNR, CDR2 FQNEAQ (reference sequence).